This T cell receptor beta chain originates from a study of radiation and T cells in renal cell carcinoma. Overall study findings and caveats: In blood, top tumor clones expanded by 2 weeks, shrinking by 4.

Regarding time point: blood 4 weeks post-SBRT, at nephrectomy. Indicated treatment: 15 Gy SBRT to primary tumor, nephrectomy 4 weeks later. After SBRT, blood was collected at 2 and 4 weeks, plus baseline. The CDR3 extends over 13 amino acids. V gave up 1 base and J gave up 7 bases; unmatched junction bases: 4. Germline V gives CDR1 SEHNR, CDR2 FQNEAQ (reference sequence). The data were produced by immunoSEQ multiplex PCR, yet TCRdb's version contains in-frame clones alone and is incomplete. The profile covers 75,000 to 90,000 clones, with 80% to 90% appearing a single time and nearly 6% taken by the ten largest. A word on this clone: Its antigen is currently unknown. Different DNA sequences within this sample yield the same CDR3.

The sequence was collected from a woman aged 70 to 79 with renal cell carcinoma. Specimen: blood, collected from a patient whose treatment included radiotherapy and nephrectomy. V and J are TRBV7-9 and TRBJ2-7; 7 bases are a match to TRBD1. The DNA for the CDR3 is TGTGCCAGCAGCTTAGAGGGGGCCGGGGAGCAGTACTTC. It specifies CASSLEGAGEQYF.